This passage covers 26 T cell receptor beta chains from one sample sequenced in a study of blood T cell repertoires in COVID-19. Assay: immunoSEQ multiplex PCR; the TCRdb copy retains only in-frame clones and omits some. Of 250,000 to 350,000 clones in the sample, nearly 90% were seen once. The sample consisted of PBMCs or T cells enriched from blood (not recorded which). The receptor source for this set is a woman aged 18-35 years with acute COVID-19.

The CDR3 sequence is CASSAGGVGGYTF. The CDR3 DNA follows: TGTGCCAGCAGCGCAGGGGGCGTCGGTGGCTACACCTTC. This rearrangement joins TRBV3-1 (or the pseudogene TRBV3-2) to TRBJ1-2; 8 positions match TRBD1. The trim removed 5 bases at V and 7 bases at J, leaving 6 bases unmatched. This CDR3 has 13 amino acids. Germline CDR1 reads LGHDT; CDR2 reads YNNKEL (reference sequence).

This clone was seen just once. This chain connects TRBV5-4 to TRBJ2-7, with D tentatively TRBD2 (5 bases). Per the germline V gene, CDR1 is SGHNT and CDR2 is YYREEE (reference sequence). This CDR3 contains 14 residues. The V and J ends lost 4 bases and 3 bases respectively, with 14 bases between them. This CDR3 reads CASSPSSVSYEQYF. For the CDR3, the DNA is TGTGCCAGCAGCCCTAGCTCGGTCAGCTACGAGCAGTACTTC. Variable domain in full (rest from reference TRBV5-4 and TRBJ2-7): ETGVTQSPTHLIKTRGQQVTLRCSSQSGHNTVSWYQQALGQGPQFIFQYYREEENGRGNFPPRFSGLQFPNYSSELNVNALELDDSALYLCASSPSSVSYEQYFGPGTRLTVT.

The gene calls are TRBV30 and TRBJ2-7, with 7 bases identical to TRBD1. This CDR3 is built from 14 residues. With 1 base clipped from V and 2 bases from J, the junction kept 5 bases outside the gene matches. The germline gives CDR1 GTSNPN, CDR2 SVGIG (reference sequence). The CDR3 loop is CAWSGRQGPYEQYF. Here the CDR3 DNA reads TGTGCCTGGAGTGGTAGACAGGGCCCCTACGAGCAGTACTTC.

V is TRBV25-1 and J is TRBJ2-1, with D uncertain. This CDR3 spans 15 amino acids. Germline V gives CDR1 MGHDK, CDR2 SYGVNS. V gave up 4 bases and J gave up 0 bases, with 10 bases separating them. CDR3 nucleotide sequence: TGTGCCAGCAGTGGACCGACGGGCTCCTACAATGAGCAGTTCTTC. It encodes CASSGPTGSYNEQFF. The variable domain in full, with the rest retrieved from reference TRBV25-1 and TRBJ2-1, is EADIYQTPRYLVIGTGKKITLECSQTMGHDKMYWYQQDPGMELHLIHYSYGVNSTEKGDLSSESTVSRIRTEHFPLTLESARPSHTSQYLCASSGPTGSYNEQFFGPGTRLTVL.

The gene calls are TRBV10-2 and TRBJ2-3; 10 bases fit TRBD2. J lost 1 base, V lost 6 bases, and 16 bases had no gene match. This CDR3 contains 19 residues. Germline V gene lookup returns CDR1 WSHSY and CDR2 SAAADI. The CDR3 DNA is TGCGCCAGCAGACCGAGGACTAGCGGTCTTCTATGGGGCACAGATACGCAGTATTTT. This gives the protein CASRPRTSGLLWGTDTQYF.

Only a few counts were recorded for this clone. V is TRBV5-1 and J is TRBJ2-7; D not certain. Per the germline V gene, CDR1 is SGHRS and CDR2 is YFSETQ. V lost 0 bases, J lost 4 bases, and 11 bases lay in between. The CDR3 is 14 residues long. CDR3 loop: CASSLVPGNYEQYF. The CDR3 nucleotides read TGCGCCAGCAGCTTGGTGCCAGGAAATTACGAGCAGTACTTC.

The chain recombines TRBV6-5 with TRBJ1-2; no clear D gene. V dropped 5 bases and J dropped 7 bases, with 14 bases sitting between them. Germline lookup yields CDR1 MNHEY and CDR2 SVGAGI. This CDR3 comprises 13 residues. CDR3 region: CASSLYSESGYTF. The CDR3 coding sequence is TGTGCCAGCAGTCTATACTCTGAGAGTGGCTACACCTTC.

V is TRBV3-1 (or the pseudogene TRBV3-2) and J is TRBJ1-6; D may be TRBD1 (6 bases). From germline, CDR1 is LGHDT and CDR2 YNNKEL (reference sequence). Trimming pared 8 bases from V and 3 bases from J, leaving 14 bases between. The length of the CDR3 is 15 residues. The CDR3 region is CASRGGSIYNSPLHF. The DNA of the CDR3 is TGTGCCAGCCGGGGGGGCTCCATCTATAATTCACCCCTCCACTTT.

The chain links TRBV6-5 to TRBJ1-4; 7 bases are a match to TRBD1. J was trimmed by 7 bases and V by 8 bases; bases with no gene match: 7. Per the germline V gene, CDR1 is MNHEY and CDR2 is SVGAGI. The CDR3 length is 13 residues. The CDR3 DNA sequence: TGTGCCAGCGCAGGGCAGGGGGGTGAAAAACTGTTTTTT. Amino acid sequence: CASAGQGGEKLFF.

The V and J genes are TRBV5-5 and TRBJ2-7; TRBD1 aligns across 7 bases. V was pared by 2 bases and J by 7 bases, with 9 bases of the junction left unmatched. The V gene's germline CDR1 is SGHKS and CDR2 YYEKEE (reference sequence). This CDR3 comprises 14 residues. The CDR3, as DNA: TGTGCCAGCAGCTTAGTAGGGGGCCCTTGGGAGCAGTACTTC. Translation gives CASSLVGGPWEQYF.

This clone was counted a few times. The V call is TRBV23-1, the J call TRBJ1-1; tentative D call: TRBD1 (6 bases). TRBV23-1 is labeled an ORF, and its function is uncertain. Trimming left V 2 bases short and J 3 bases short, with 19 bases between. CDR3 length: 17 residues. CDR3 in DNA: TGCGCCAGCAGTCAACTCCAAAGGCGAGGGGGTGACACTGAAGCTTTCTTT. It codes for CASSQLQRRGGDTEAFF.

In DNA form, the CDR3 reads TGTGCCAGCAGCTTACAAGTGGGAGGCAATCAGCCCCAGCATTTT. Translated: CASSLQVGGNQPQHF. The V call is TRBV7-2, the J call TRBJ1-5; no definite D call. The CDR3 is 15 amino acids. CDR1 and CDR2 from the germline V gene are SGHTA and FQGNSA. V was cut by 2 bases and J by 2 bases, with 10 bases left in between. The whole variable domain, filled in from reference TRBV7-2 and TRBJ1-5, reads GAGVSQSPSNKVTEKGKDVELRCDPISGHTALYWYRQSLGQGLEFLIYFQGNSAPDKSGLPSDRFSAERTGGSVSTLTIQRTQQEDSAVYLCASSLQVGGNQPQHFGDGTRLSIL.

V and J are TRBV7-2 and TRBJ1-2, with D uncertain. The CDR3 covers 14 residues. V lost 2 bases to trimming and J lost 8 bases, with 15 bases between them. From germline, CDR1 is SGHTA and CDR2 FQGNSA. The CDR3 here is CASSLLPGLWGYTF. Here the CDR3 DNA reads TGTGCCAGCAGCTTATTGCCAGGATTGTGGGGCTACACCTTC.

This CDR3 is CASSPAFQGGLAGYNEQFF. Written as DNA, the CDR3 is TGTGCCAGCAGCCCAGCATTTCAAGGCGGTCTAGCGGGTTACAATGAGCAGTTCTTC. The gene calls are TRBV3-1 (or the pseudogene TRBV3-2) and TRBJ2-1, with TRBD2 matching over 8 bases. CDR1 and CDR2 (germline): LGHDT, YNNKEL (reference sequence). With V trimmed by 4 bases and J by 4 bases, 18 bases remained unmatched. The length of the CDR3 is 19 residues.

The genes are TRBV27 and TRBJ1-2; TRBD1 might be the D (6 bases). V shed 3 bases and J shed 3 bases, with 14 bases lying between them. Germline values: CDR1 MNHEY, CDR2 SMNVEV (reference sequence). The CDR3 loop spans 15 amino acids. The CDR3 reads CASSLNQQGYYGYTF. DNA for the CDR3: TGTGCCAGCAGTTTGAATCAACAGGGTTACTATGGCTACACCTTC.

This clone appeared once. The chain links TRBV19 to TRBJ1-1; tentative D call: TRBD1 (6 bases). There are 16 residues in the CDR3. V lost 5 bases and J lost 0, with 16 bases in between. CDR1 LNHDA and CDR2 SQIVND come from the germline V gene (reference sequence). CDR3: CASSEPYRVVNTEAFF. Written as DNA, the CDR3 is TGTGCCAGTAGTGAACCATACAGGGTTGTGAACACTGAAGCTTTCTTT.

V is TRBV6-5 and J is TRBJ2-7; 12 bases agree with TRBD2. The CDR3 loop spans 14 amino acids. The germline V gene encodes CDR1 MNHEY and CDR2 SVGAGI. J lost 4 bases, V lost 6 bases, and 4 bases had no gene match. CDR3 nucleotide sequence: TGTGCCAGCAGCGGACTAGCGGGATCTTACGAGCAGTACTTC. It codes for CASSGLAGSYEQYF.

Regarding this clone: Germline and junction disagree at one end, which may indicate a read error. The rearrangement joins TRBV2 to TRBJ2-4, with 9 bases fitting TRBD2. The CDR3 totals 15 residues. Germline CDR1 and CDR2: SNHLY and FYNNEI. The CDR3 coding sequence is TGTGCCTGCAGCGGGGGGCGCGAAACCAAAAACATTCAGTACTTC. It is translated as CACSGGRETKNIQYF.

This clone was detected only a few times. This chain joins TRBV5-1 and TRBJ2-2; D is perhaps TRBD1 (6 bases). This CDR3 comprises 14 residues. V lost 0 bases and J 4 bases, leaving 7 bases between the germline ends. Germline V gene sequence: CDR1 SGHRS, CDR2 YFSETQ. DNA of the CDR3: TGCGCCAGCAGCTTGGTGGACAGCACCGGGGAGCTGTTTTTT. Translating gives CASSLVDSTGELFF.

This sequence joins TRBV11-2 and TRBJ2-3; a weak D match, TRBD2 (5 bases). Trimming took off 1 base at V and 2 bases at J, with 13 bases between the two ends. The CDR3 contains 16 residues. Germline V CDR1 and CDR2: SGHAT, FQNNGV. The CDR3 DNA reads as TGTGCCAGCAGCTTAGGCCTCGGGGTAAACACAGATACGCAGTATTTT. Encoded protein: CASSLGLGVNTDTQYF. Full variable domain (remainder filled in from reference TRBV11-2 and TRBJ2-3): EAGVAQSPRYKIIEKRQSVAFWCNPISGHATLYWYQQILGQGPKLLIQFQNNGVVDDSQLPKDRFSAERLKGVDSTLKIQPAKLEDSAVYLCASSLGLGVNTDTQYFGPGTRLTVL.

This sequence joins TRBV6-2 or TRBV6-3 and TRBJ2-7; 11 positions agree with TRBD2. The V and J ends lost 0 bases and 2 bases, in that order; junction bases with no gene match: 9. The CDR3 contains 18 residues. Germline-derived CDR1 and CDR2 are MNHEY and SVGEGT. CDR3 amino acids: CASSYSRGIAGGPYEQYF. CDR3 nucleotides: TGTGCCAGCAGTTACTCGAGGGGAATAGCGGGAGGGCCCTACGAGCAGTACTTC.

This CDR3 reads CASSPLDTYEQYF. The DNA of the CDR3 is TGTGCCAGCAGCCCGCTAGATACCTACGAGCAGTACTTC. This chain links TRBV5-4 with TRBJ2-7; D is uncertain. V lost 4 bases, J lost 2 bases, and 10 bases lay in between. The CDR3 runs 13 residues. The germline gives CDR1 SGHNT, CDR2 YYREEE (reference sequence).

This clone was recorded only once. V gene TRBV7-9 combines with J gene TRBJ2-3, with 10 nucleotides matching TRBD2. CDR1 SEHNR and CDR2 FQNEAQ come from the germline V gene (reference sequence). The CDR3 has 17 residues. The V segment lost 1 base and the J segment 2 bases; nucleotides outside the gene matches: 6. Here the CDR3 reads CASSLVGGLALTDTQYF. CDR3 nucleotide sequence: TGTGCCAGCAGCTTAGTAGGGGGACTAGCGCTCACAGATACGCAGTATTTT.

This clone was recorded a few times. This chain uses TRBV9 with TRBJ2-5, with D perhaps matching TRBD2 (5 bases). Looked up from germline, CDR1 is SGDLS and CDR2 is YYNGEE. The CDR3 is 14 residues long. Trimming cost V 0 bases and J 5 bases, with 11 bases left between them. CDR3 coding DNA: TGTGCCAGCAGCGTAGGCCGGGGTAAGGAGACCCAGTACTTC. Translating gives CASSVGRGKETQYF.

The genes are TRBV11-2 and TRBJ2-3; D gene uncertain. There are 13 residues in the CDR3. Germline assignment: CDR1 SGHAT and CDR2 FQNNGV. Trimming removed 5 bases at V and 6 bases at J, with 12 bases between. The CDR3 spells CASSTYQADTQYF. The CDR3 bases are TGTGCCAGCAGCACCTACCAAGCGGATACGCAGTATTTT.

V is TRBV3-1 (or the pseudogene TRBV3-2) and J is TRBJ1-6; TRBD1 aligns across 9 bases. Germline V CDR1 and CDR2: LGHDT, YNNKEL (reference sequence). This CDR3 has 17 residues. V gave up 5 bases and J gave up 9 bases; unmatched junction bases: 14. This chain's CDR3 is CASSRKSPGQGTSPLHF. The CDR3 coding sequence is TGTGCCAGCAGCAGAAAAAGTCCGGGACAGGGAACTTCACCCCTCCACTTT.